A single sample is the source of the 9 T cell receptor beta chains below, sequenced in a study of shared clonotypes between healthy human individuals (TCRdb year 2020). Libraries were made using the immunoSEQ multiplex PCR assay. TCRdb retrieved this table from immuneACCESS and kept in-frame rearrangements only. Not all clones are present; in checked studies, unresolved V genes account for under half, and no reason is known for the remainder. This sample holds around 510,000 clones; approximately 95% were observed only once. The ten largest make up nearly 0.065% of the sample. Sequences were obtained from naive CD4+ T cells sorted from blood. In light of the paper, this sample's cell subset or site label describes: CD45RA+ positively selected. The receptors shown here come from a woman in her twenties or thirties in good health.

V usage is TRBV18 and J usage is TRBJ2-1; TRBD2 aligns across 7 bases. The junction had 8 bases not matched to a gene; V was cut back by 6 bases and J by 6 bases. The germline CDR1 and CDR2 sequences are KGHSH and LQKENI. The CDR3 loop spans 14 amino acids. CDR3: CASSFGLDGNEQFF. The CDR3 bases are TGTGCCAGCTCTTTCGGACTAGATGGCAATGAGCAGTTCTTC.

V and J are TRBV2 and TRBJ2-1; D may be TRBD2 (5 bases). Germline lookup yields CDR1 SNHLY and CDR2 FYNNEI. The CDR3 length is 15 residues. Deletions cut 4 bases from V and 3 bases from J, with 13 bases between. DNA for the CDR3: TGTGCCAGCAGTGTTCTGGCGGACTTCTACAATGAGCAGTTCTTC. It codes for CASSVLADFYNEQFF.

This chain connects TRBV18 to TRBJ2-5; no firm D call. This CDR3 contains 13 residues. The ends were cut back, 5 bases at V and 1 base at J, with 8 bases in the middle. The germline V gene encodes CDR1 KGHSH and CDR2 LQKENI. The CDR3 loop reads CASSSTAQETQYF. The CDR3 nucleotides read TGTGCCAGCTCATCAACGGCCCAAGAGACCCAGTACTTC.

This clone was seen once. This rearrangement joins TRBV19 to TRBJ1-4; D unclear. V lost 5 bases to trimming and J lost 0 bases, with 16 bases between them. The CDR3 is 17 amino acids. The germline CDR1 and CDR2 sequences are LNHDA and SQIVND (reference sequence). DNA for the CDR3: TGTGCCAGTAGTCGAACCGGACGGGATGCAACTAATGAAAAACTGTTTTTT. Amino acid sequence: CASSRTGRDATNEKLFF.

The chain couples TRBV5-1 to TRBJ2-5; no reliable D call. The end of the DNA aligns better with TRBJ2-7, so the J call may be wrong. Germline V gene lookup returns CDR1 SGHRS and CDR2 YFSETQ. CDR3 length: 12 residues. In nucleotides, the CDR3 is TGCGCCAGCAGCCCTAGATTGGACGAGCAGTACTTC. It codes for CASSPRLDEQYF.

The chain couples TRBV11-2 to TRBJ2-7, with D perhaps matching TRBD1 (5 bases). This CDR3 has 14 residues. V lost 2 bases to trimming and J lost 6 bases, with 14 bases between them. CDR1 and CDR2 from the germline V gene are SGHAT and FQNNGV. Here the CDR3 reads CASSLQGSLVEQYF. Here the CDR3 DNA reads TGTGCCAGCAGCTTACAGGGCTCTCTGGTCGAGCAGTACTTC.

The rearrangement links TRBV5-1 to TRBJ2-5, with D possibly TRBD2 on 6 matching bases. The end of the DNA fits TRBJ2-7 better, so the J call may be wrong. Germline V gives CDR1 SGHRS, CDR2 YFSETQ. This CDR3 is 16 amino acids long. The CDR3 region is CASGHGPGVGSYEQYF. Written as DNA, the CDR3 is TGCGCCAGCGGGCATGGCCCGGGGGTCGGCTCCTACGAGCAGTACTTC.

The V gene is TRBV18, the J gene TRBJ1-5; tentative D call: TRBD1 (5 bases). The germline gives CDR1 KGHSH, CDR2 LQKENI. The CDR3 loop spans 15 amino acids. Trimming left V 2 bases short and J 6 bases short, with 14 bases between. The CDR3 region has the DNA TGTGCCAGCTCACCAAAAAACGGGGGTGGTCAGCCCCAGCATTTT. Amino acids: CASSPKNGGGQPQHF.

The chain links TRBV19 to TRBJ1-5, with 8 bases that match TRBD1. CDR1 and CDR2 (germline): LNHDA, SQIVND (reference sequence). After removal of 8 bases from V and 2 bases from J, the junction contained 11 bases not matched to a gene. This CDR3 is 16 amino acids long. The CDR3 DNA follows: TGTGCCAGTGGCCTGACAGGGGCTCGGCGCAATCAGCCCCAGCATTTT. Translating it yields CASGLTGARRNQPQHF.